This TCR beta chain comes out of a study of vaccination and CD4 T cells after COVID-19. Findings and caveats of the study: Post-vaccination, and not before, a median about 90% of reactive clones appeared in convalescent patients.

Germline V CDR1 and CDR2: SEHNR, FQNEAQ (reference sequence). The V end lost 5 bases, the J end lost 3 bases, and 11 bases lay between the germline ends. This CDR3 is 14 amino acids long. Notes on this clonotype: Its antigen is unidentified.

Treatment here: approximately nine-day PBMC culture with coronavirus spike peptide pools or control peptides (ViraFEST assay). Harvesting of the unexposed donor's CD4+ T cells predated the COVID-19 pandemic (2011-2018). First, ViraFEST expanded antigen-specific T cells with peptide pools, and next it sequenced the TCRs. The Oncomine TCR Beta short-read assay sequenced DNA from cultured CD4+ T cells. TCRdb re-analysed the PCR reads in MiXCR, keeping a single row per CDR3 protein. The table records about 7,800 distinct CDR3 sequences, roughly 40% of them present only once. The sample taken for sequencing was CD4+ T cells from blood, cultured in vitro. This chain connects TRBV7-9 to TRBJ1-5; D is perhaps TRBD1 (6 bases). This receptor was taken from a human donor in good health. CDR3 coding DNA: TGTGCCAGCAGCCCTCAGGGGAACAATCAGCCCCAGCATTTT. Translated, it gives CASSPQGNNQPQHF.